Below, 22 T cell receptor beta chains from the same sample are listed, as sequenced in a study of technical replicates of blood from a few donors. Assay: immunoSEQ multiplex PCR; the TCRdb copy retains only in-frame clones and omits some. The profile covers around 63,000 clones, with nearly 95% appearing a single time and 3.5% to 5.5% taken by the ten largest. The sample taken for sequencing was PBMCs. The receptors shown here come from a human donor in good health. Some clones in this sample may be carry-over from other donors' samples.

This clone showed up just once. The chain is built from TRBV7-3 and TRBJ2-2, with 8 nucleotides matching TRBD2. CDR1 is SGHTA and CDR2 is FQGTGA in the germline V gene. The V gene end was trimmed by 1 base and the J gene end by 5 bases; junction bases not matched to a gene: 12. This CDR3 region has 18 residues. The CDR3 nucleotides are TGTGCCAGCAGCTTAAATTTTCGGCGGGGGGTGGAAACCGGGGAGCTGTTTTTT. It yields the protein CASSLNFRRGVETGELFF.

The genes are TRBV5-1 and TRBJ1-6, with 7 bases identical to TRBD1. CDR1 is SGHRS, CDR2 YFSETQ, per germline. The CDR3 spans 15 residues. J was trimmed by 5 bases and V by 4 bases; bases with no gene match: 6. CDR3: CASSPWTGDNSPLHF. CDR3 coding DNA: TGCGCCAGCAGCCCGTGGACAGGCGATAATTCACCCCTCCACTTT. Filled out from reference TRBV5-1 and TRBJ1-6, the complete variable domain reads KAGVTQTPRYLIKTRGQQVTLSCSPISGHRSVSWYQQTPGQGLQFLFEYFSETQRNKGNFPGRFSGRQFSNSRSEMNVSTLELGDSALYLCASSPWTGDNSPLHFGNGTRLTVT.

The genes are TRBV7-9 and TRBJ1-1, with TRBD1 identical over 8 bases. The CDR3 extends over 15 amino acids. V shed 4 bases, J shed 4 bases, and the junction held 8 bases outside the gene matches. The germline gives CDR1 SEHNR, CDR2 FQNEAQ (reference sequence). CDR3 in amino acids: CASSYPDRGITEAFF. CDR3 coding DNA: TGTGCCAGCAGCTACCCAGACAGGGGCATCACTGAAGCTTTCTTT. Complete variable domain (other parts from reference TRBV7-9 and TRBJ1-1): DTGVSQNPRHKITKRGQNVTFRCDPISEHNRLYWYRQTLGQGPEFLTYFQNEAQLEKSRLLSDRFSAERPKGSFSTLEIQRTEQGDSAMYLCASSYPDRGITEAFFGQGTRLTVV.

The rearrangement links TRBV7-6 to TRBJ2-7; D gene ambiguous. The V end lost 1 base, the J end lost 0 bases, and 7 bases lay between the germline ends. CDR3 size: 14 residues. Germline-derived CDR1 and CDR2 are SGHVS and FNYEAQ. DNA of the CDR3: TGTGCCAGCAGCTTAGGTTTAGACTCCTACGAGCAGTACTTC. This translates into CASSLGLDSYEQYF.

The chain is built from TRBV7-2 and TRBJ2-7; maybe TRBD1 (6 bases). The CDR3 runs 15 residues. V was clipped by 6 bases and J by 2 bases, with 17 bases between them. CDR1 SGHTA and CDR2 FQGNSA come from the germline V gene. CDR3 in amino acids: CASSSFITGTYEQYF. The CDR3 DNA is TGTGCCAGCAGTTCATTTATCACAGGGACCTACGAGCAGTACTTC.

The rearrangement links TRBV5-1 to TRBJ2-1; the D is unclear. The length of the CDR3 is 11 residues. V shed 1 base and J shed 7 bases, with 3 bases lying between them. From germline, CDR1 is SGHRS and CDR2 YFSETQ. CDR3 region: CASSLLNEQFF. Here the CDR3 DNA reads TGCGCCAGCAGCTTGCTGAATGAGCAGTTCTTC.

The V and J genes are TRBV19 and TRBJ1-6, with a weak D call TRBD1 (5 bases). With 4 bases removed from V and 0 bases from J, the gap between germline ends came to 13 bases. This CDR3 spans 17 amino acids. CDR1 is LNHDA and CDR2 is SQIVND in the germline V gene (reference sequence). CDR3 sequence: CASSRRQSSSYNSPLHF. The CDR3 DNA sequence: TGTGCCAGTAGTAGGCGACAGTCGAGCTCCTATAATTCACCCCTCCACTTT.

Remarks on this clone: Different DNA sequences within this sample yield the same CDR3. The genes are TRBV7-9 and TRBJ2-7, with TRBD2 identical over 9 bases. The CDR3 totals 15 residues. V shed 0 bases, J shed 4 bases, and the junction held 4 bases outside the gene matches. Germline-derived CDR1 and CDR2 are SEHNR and FQNEAQ (reference sequence). DNA of the CDR3: TGTGCCAGCAGCTTAGCTAGCGGGGGAACTTACGAGCAGTACTTC. Its translation is CASSLASGGTYEQYF. The complete variable domain, with remaining parts taken from reference TRBV7-9 and TRBJ2-7, reads DTGVSQNPRHKITKRGQNVTFRCDPISEHNRLYWYRQTLGQGPEFLTYFQNEAQLEKSRLLSDRFSAERPKGSFSTLEIQRTEQGDSAMYLCASSLASGGTYEQYFGPGTRLTVT.

This clone came up once. The chain links TRBV5-1 to TRBJ1-2, with 7 bases that match TRBD1. This CDR3 is built from 13 residues. With V trimmed by 4 bases and J by 6 bases, 6 bases remained unmatched. Germline CDR1 SGHRS, CDR2 YFSETQ. The CDR3 DNA sequence: TGCGCCAGCAGCCCTGACAGGGTCGATGGCTACACCTTC. Amino acid sequence: CASSPDRVDGYTF.

V usage is TRBV4-1 and J usage is TRBJ2-1, with D possibly TRBD1 on 6 matching bases. V was cut by 3 bases and J by 10 bases, with 19 bases left in between. This CDR3 has 15 amino acids. Per the germline V gene, CDR1 is MGHRA and CDR2 is YSYEKL. The CDR3 bases are TGCGCCAGCAGCCACGCCCGGGGCCCCAGGGGAGAGCAGTTCTTC. It codes for CASSHARGPRGEQFF.

In this sample, this clone turned up once. The CDR3 DNA is TGTGCCAGCAGCCTACAGGGGGCGCGTGAAAAACTGTTTTTT. Its translation: CASSLQGAREKLFF. This chain uses TRBV27 with TRBJ1-4; 9 bases map to TRBD1. In germline, CDR1 is MNHEY, CDR2 SMNVEV (reference sequence). V gave up 6 bases and J gave up 7 bases; unmatched junction bases: 6. The CDR3 has 14 residues.

The rearrangement joins TRBV11-1 to TRBJ2-6; the D is unclear. V lost 1 base and J lost 2, with 18 bases in between. Germline CDR1 SGHAT, CDR2 FQDESV (reference sequence). The CDR3 sequence is 19 residues long. CDR3 residues: CASSLGGSGSVAGANVLTF. DNA for the CDR3: TGTGCCAGCAGCTTAGGTGGCTCAGGCTCTGTCGCTGGGGCCAACGTCCTGACTTTC.

This chain uses TRBV5-6 with TRBJ2-5, with a tentative D call TRBD1 (5 bases). V lost 1 base, J lost 2 bases, and 12 bases lay in between. CDR1 and CDR2 (germline): SGHDT, YYEEEE. This CDR3 has 15 amino acids. CDR3 sequence (DNA): TGTGCCAGCAGCTTGAAGGGCAGGGCACAAGAGACCCAGTACTTC. It specifies CASSLKGRAQETQYF.

The chain has TRBV9 and TRBJ2-2; D perhaps matches TRBD2 (6 bases). Germline values: CDR1 SGDLS, CDR2 YYNGEE. This CDR3 spans 15 amino acids. The V and J ends lost 1 base and 4 bases respectively, with 11 bases between them. CDR3: CASSVPPRGTGELFF. The CDR3 DNA is TGTGCCAGCAGCGTACCTCCGCGGGGCACCGGGGAGCTGTTTTTT.

Within the sample, this clone is medium-sized. The chain couples TRBV5-4 to TRBJ2-4, with 8 bases identical to TRBD2. The length of the CDR3 is 16 residues. Looked up from germline, CDR1 is SGHNT and CDR2 is YYREEE (reference sequence). The V gene end was trimmed by 2 bases and the J gene end by 3 bases; junction bases not matched to a gene: 7. The CDR3 loop is CASSLLTGGGKNIQYF. CDR3 DNA sequence: TGTGCCAGCAGCTTATTGACGGGGGGGGGCAAAAACATTCAGTACTTC.

V and J are TRBV7-6 and TRBJ2-5; TRBD2 aligns across 8 bases. This CDR3 region has 16 residues. V lost 0 bases, J lost 7 bases, and 10 bases stayed unmatched. The germline V gene has CDR1 SGHVS and CDR2 FNYEAQ. The CDR3 here is CASSLARGLGGGTQYF. CDR3 nucleotide sequence: TGTGCCAGCAGCTTAGCGCGGGGACTAGGAGGGGGGACCCAGTACTTC.

The V gene is TRBV5-4, the J gene TRBJ1-2; possible D gene TRBD1, 5 bases. Trimming took off 0 bases at V and 0 bases at J, with 12 bases between the two ends. The CDR3 has 16 residues. Germline loops: CDR1 SGHNT, CDR2 YYREEE (reference sequence). CDR3: CASSLVGGTSNYGYTF. Written as DNA, the CDR3 is TGTGCCAGCAGCTTGGTGGGGGGAACTTCTAACTATGGCTACACCTTC.

The chain combines TRBV7-2 with TRBJ1-2; maybe TRBD1 (5 bases). CDR1 SGHTA and CDR2 FQGNSA come from the germline V gene. V dropped 7 bases and J dropped 8 bases, with 17 bases sitting between them. The CDR3 runs to 13 residues. CDR3 residues: CASNLGQGGGYTF. The CDR3 bases are TGTGCCAGCAACCTCGGGCAGGGCGGAGGCTACACCTTC.

The chain joins TRBV5-6 to TRBJ1-1; the D gene is possibly TRBD1 (5 bases). The CDR3 sequence is 14 residues long. Trimming removed 2 bases at V and 1 base at J, with 9 bases between. Germline CDR1 and CDR2: SGHDT and YYEEEE. The CDR3 protein is CASSFDSKNTEAFF. The CDR3, as DNA: TGTGCCAGCAGCTTCGACAGCAAGAACACTGAAGCTTTCTTT.

V gene TRBV7-8 combines with J gene TRBJ1-3, with TRBD1 matching over 10 bases. The CDR3 spans 14 residues. Germline CDR1 and CDR2: SGHVS and FQNEAQ. V shed 5 bases, J shed 9 bases, and the junction held 7 bases outside the gene matches. The CDR3 reads CASSARQGARTIYF. Here the CDR3 DNA reads TGTGCCAGCAGCGCCCGACAGGGGGCGCGCACCATATATTTT. Full variable domain (remainder filled in from reference TRBV7-8 and TRBJ1-3): GAGVSQSPRYKVAKRGQDVALRCDPISGHVSLFWYQQALGQGPEFLTYFQNEAQLDKSGLPSDRFFAERPEGSVSTLKIQRTQQEDSAVYLCASSARQGARTIYFGEGSWLTVV.

This chain links TRBV9 with TRBJ1-6; possibly TRBD1 for D (6 bases). Germline CDR1 and CDR2: SGDLS and YYNGEE. CDR3 size: 14 residues. With 0 bases removed from V and 7 bases from J, the gap between germline ends came to 8 bases. CDR3 region: CASSVGQGNSPLHF. As DNA, the CDR3 is TGTGCCAGCAGCGTAGGTCAGGGGAATTCACCCCTCCACTTT.

The rearrangement joins TRBV4-3 to TRBJ2-7; D gene unclear. The CDR3 is 13 residues long. CDR1 is LGHNA, CDR2 YSLEER, per germline. With 0 bases removed from V and 2 bases from J, the gap between germline ends came to 5 bases. The DNA for the CDR3 is TGCGCCAGCAGCCAAGAAACGGCCTACGAGCAGTACTTC. Encoded protein: CASSQETAYEQYF.